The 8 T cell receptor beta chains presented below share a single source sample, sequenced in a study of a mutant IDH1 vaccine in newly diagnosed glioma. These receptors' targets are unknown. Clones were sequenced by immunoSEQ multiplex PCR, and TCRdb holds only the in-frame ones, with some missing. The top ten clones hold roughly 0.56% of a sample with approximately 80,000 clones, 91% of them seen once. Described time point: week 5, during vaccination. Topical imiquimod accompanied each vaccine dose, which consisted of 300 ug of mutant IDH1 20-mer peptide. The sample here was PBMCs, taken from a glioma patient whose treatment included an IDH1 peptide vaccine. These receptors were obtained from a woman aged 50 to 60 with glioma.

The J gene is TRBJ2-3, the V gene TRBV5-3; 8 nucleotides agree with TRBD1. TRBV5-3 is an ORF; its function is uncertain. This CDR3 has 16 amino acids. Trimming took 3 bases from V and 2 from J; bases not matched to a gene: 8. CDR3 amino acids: CARSCPQGEPTDTQYF. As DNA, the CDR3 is TGTGCCAGAAGCTGCCCACAGGGGGAACCCACAGATACGCAGTATTTT.

The CDR3 DNA reads as TGTGCCAGCAATGGGGCGGGACAGGGGTCCTACGAGCAGTACTTC. Amino acids: CASNGAGQGSYEQYF. The chain combines TRBV19 with TRBJ2-7; TRBD1 matches at 10 bases. Germline V gives CDR1 LNHDA, CDR2 SQIVND (reference sequence). The CDR3 is 15 residues long. The ends lost 9 bases at V and 1 base at J; junction bases unmatched: 9.

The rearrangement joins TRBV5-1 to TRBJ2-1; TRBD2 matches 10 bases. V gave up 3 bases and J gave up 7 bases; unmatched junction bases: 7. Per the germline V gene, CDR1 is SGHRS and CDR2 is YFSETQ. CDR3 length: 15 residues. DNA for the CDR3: TGCGCCAGCAGCTGGAACCTAGCGGGAGCGAATGAGCAGTTCTTC. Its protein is CASSWNLAGANEQFF.

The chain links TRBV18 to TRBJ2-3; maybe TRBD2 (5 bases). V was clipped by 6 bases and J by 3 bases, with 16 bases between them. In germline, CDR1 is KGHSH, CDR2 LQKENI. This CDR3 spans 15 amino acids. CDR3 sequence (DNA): TGTGCCAGCTCCCCGGCGGCGGGTATAACAGATACGCAGTATTTT. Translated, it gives CASSPAAGITDTQYF.

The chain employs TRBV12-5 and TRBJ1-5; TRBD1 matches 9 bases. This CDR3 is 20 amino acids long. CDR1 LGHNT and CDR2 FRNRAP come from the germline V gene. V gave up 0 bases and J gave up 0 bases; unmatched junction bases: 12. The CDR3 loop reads CASGLVASGTGSLSNQPQHF. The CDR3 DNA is TGTGCTAGTGGTTTGGTCGCCTCCGGGACAGGGAGTCTTAGCAATCAGCCCCAGCATTTT.

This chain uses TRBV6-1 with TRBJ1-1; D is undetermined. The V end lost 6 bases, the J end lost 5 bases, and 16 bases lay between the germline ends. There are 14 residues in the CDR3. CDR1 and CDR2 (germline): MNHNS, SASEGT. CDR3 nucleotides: TGTGCCAGCAGACTAGCGGCAATGGGGACTGAAGCTTTCTTT. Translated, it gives CASRLAAMGTEAFF.

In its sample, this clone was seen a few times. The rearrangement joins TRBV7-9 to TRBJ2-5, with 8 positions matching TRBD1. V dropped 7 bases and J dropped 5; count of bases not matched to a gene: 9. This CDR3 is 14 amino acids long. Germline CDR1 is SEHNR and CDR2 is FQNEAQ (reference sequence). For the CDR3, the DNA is TGTGCCAGCATCCTCGGACAGGGCCGGGAGACCCAGTACTTC. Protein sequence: CASILGQGRETQYF.

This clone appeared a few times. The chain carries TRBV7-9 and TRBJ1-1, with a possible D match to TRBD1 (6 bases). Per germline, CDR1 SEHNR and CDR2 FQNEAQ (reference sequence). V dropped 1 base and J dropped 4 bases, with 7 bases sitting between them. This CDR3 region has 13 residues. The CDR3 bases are TGTGCCAGCAGCTTAGAGGGGGGCACTGAAGCTTTCTTT. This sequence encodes CASSLEGGTEAFF.